Presented here are 15 T cell receptor beta chains from one specimen sequenced in a study of glioma-infiltrating T cells. The iRepertoire nested amplicon-rescue multiplex PCR amplified TCR alpha and beta CDR3s from RNA. One entry per CDR3 protein, called by TCRdb with MiXCR from the multiplex PCR reads. The sample records around 97,000 distinct CDR3 sequences, less than 30% being singletons. Sequenced input: glioma tissue, nonneoplastic brain tissue, or PBMCs (not recorded which). Receptor source: a human donor with low-grade glioma or glioblastoma, undergoing nonglioma brain surgery, or in good health (not recorded which).

This clonotype was counted at least ten times. The V call is TRBV20-1, the J call TRBJ1-4, with 8 bases fitting TRBD1. CDR1 and CDR2 from the germline V gene are DFQATT and SNEGSKA (reference sequence). The V and J ends lost 3 bases and 5 bases, in that order; junction bases with no gene match: 5. The CDR3 is made up of 14 amino acids. CDR3 in amino acids: CSASRQGLNEKLFF. CDR3 coding DNA: TGCAGTGCTAGTCGACAGGGGCTGAATGAAAAACTGTTTTTT.

A remark on this clonotype: Since a much larger clone is just one base distant, this may be a read error. V and J are TRBV20-1 and TRBJ2-5, with D perhaps TRBD1 (6 bases). This CDR3 region has 12 residues. Trimming pared 8 bases from V and 4 bases from J, leaving 14 bases between. Germline CDR1 DFQATT, CDR2 SNEGSKA (reference sequence). In DNA, the CDR3 is TGCAGTCACAGGGAAGGGCCAGAGACCCAGTACTTC. Its translation is CSHREGPETQYF.

About this clonotype: This is likely a read error, given that the CDR3 carries no conserved phenylalanine or tryptophan at its end. The V gene is TRBV19, the J gene TRBJ1-2, with a possible D match to TRBD1 (5 bases). Trimming left V 0 bases short and J 8 bases short, with 7 bases between. The CDR3 runs to 12 residues. CDR1 is LNHDA, CDR2 SQIVND, per germline (reference sequence). The DNA for the CDR3 is TGTGCCAGTAGTATAGAAGAGGGGGGCTACACCTCC. Protein product: CASSIEEGGYTS.

This chain uses TRBV12-3 or TRBV12-4 with TRBJ1-1; D not certain. Deletions cut 2 bases from V and 3 bases from J, with 13 bases between. The CDR3 loop spans 15 amino acids. The CDR3 DNA follows: TGTGCCAGCAGTTTACCCCGATGTATGGACACTGAAGCTTTCTTT. This gives the protein CASSLPRCMDTEAFF.

This clonotype was recorded at least ten times. This chain links TRBV14 with TRBJ2-1; unclear D gene. The length of the CDR3 is 13 residues. Trimming left V 1 base short and J 10 bases short, with 11 bases between. Per germline, CDR1 SGHDN and CDR2 FVKESK. CDR3 in amino acids: CASSQVPASEQFF. As DNA, the CDR3 is TGTGCCAGCAGCCAAGTCCCCGCCTCGGAGCAGTTCTTC.

This clonotype was observed many times. The chain is built from TRBV20-1 and TRBJ1-4; no clear D gene. With 5 bases removed from V and 7 bases from J, the gap between germline ends came to 17 bases. Germline V gives CDR1 DFQATT, CDR2 SNEGSKA (reference sequence). The CDR3 sequence is 14 residues long. For the CDR3, the DNA is TGCAGTGCTGCGGTGGCGGTCGGTTTTGAAAAACTGTTTTTT. Translated, it gives CSAAVAVGFEKLFF.

This clonotype was counted at least ten times. The CDR3 nucleotides read TGTGCCAGCAGTGAACGGACGCGGGGGAGAGAGCAGTACTTC. Amino acid sequence: CASSERTRGREQYF. The rearrangement uses TRBV6-1 and TRBJ2-7; 7 bases match TRBD2. In germline, CDR1 is MNHNS, CDR2 SASEGT. V shed 2 bases and J 7 bases; nucleotides not matched to a gene: 8. This CDR3 comprises 14 residues.

As to this clonotype: The final CDR3 position lacks the conserved phenylalanine or tryptophan, pointing to a likely read error. The chain combines TRBV6-6 with TRBJ2-3, with 7 bases aligning to TRBD2. The CDR3 totals 14 residues. V dropped 5 bases and J dropped 2; count of bases not matched to a gene: 4. The germline gives CDR1 MNHNY, CDR2 SVGAGI (reference sequence). Written as DNA, the CDR3 is TGTGCCAGCAGTAAGCGGGGCACCACAGATACGCAGTATCTT. It is translated as CASSKRGTTDTQYL.

The rearrangement links TRBV11-2 to TRBJ2-7; D may match TRBD1 or TRBD2 (5 bases each). The V gene lost 5 bases and the J gene lost 2 bases, with 19 bases spanning the gap. Germline values: CDR1 SGHAT, CDR2 FQNNGV. This CDR3 contains 16 residues. The CDR3 here is CASSLSDSGRAYEQYF. The DNA for the CDR3 is TGTGCCAGCAGCCTTAGTGATTCGGGGCGGGCCTACGAGCAGTACTTC.

On this clonotype itself: A much larger clone sits a single nucleotide away, making a read error possible. This sequence joins TRBV7-9 and TRBJ2-4; D gene uncertain. The CDR3 runs to 13 residues. The germline V gene has CDR1 SEHNR and CDR2 FQNEAQ (reference sequence). CDR3 loop: CASKAPDIGIQCF. In DNA, the CDR3 is TGTGCCAGTAAGGCCCCTGATATCGGCATTCAGTGCTTC.

This clonotype is a singleton in its sample. The chain has TRBV3-1 and TRBJ1-6; 8 nucleotides line up with TRBD1. J lost 9 bases, V lost 3 bases, and 10 bases had no gene match. This CDR3 has 16 amino acids. The V gene's germline CDR1 is LGHDT and CDR2 YNNKEL (reference sequence). In DNA, the CDR3 is TGTGCCAGCAGCCAGGAGCTCGGGACAGGCACTTCACCCCTCCACTTT. This translates into CASSQELGTGTSPLHF. The full variable domain, completed using reference TRBV3-1 and TRBJ1-6, is DTAVSQTPKYLVTQMGNDKSIKCEQNLGHDTMYWYKQDSKKFLKIMFSYNNKELIINETVPNRFSPKSPDKAHLNLHINSLELGDSAVYFCASSQELGTGTSPLHFGNGTRLTVT.

Comments on this clonotype: This may arise from a read error, as a much more abundant clone is one base away. The V and J genes are TRBV7-2 and TRBJ2-7; the D is unclear. Germline V lookup: CDR1 SGHTA, CDR2 FQGNSA. The CDR3 length is 13 residues. Trimming shortened V by 5 bases and J by 1 base, and 9 bases separated the two germline ends. The CDR3 protein is CASSKAGSYEQYF. CDR3 DNA: TGTGCCAGCAGCAAGGCAGGATCCTACGAGCAGTACTTC.

This clonotype was counted between two and nine times. The chain joins TRBV5-1 to TRBJ2-7; D might be TRBD1 or TRBD2, each matching 5 bases. The V and J ends lost 0 bases and 3 bases respectively, with 10 bases between them. The CDR3 covers 14 residues. From germline, CDR1 is SGHRS and CDR2 YFSETQ. The CDR3, as DNA: TGCGCCAGCAGCTTGGACAGGACTGGCTACGAGCAGTACTTC. This codes for CASSLDRTGYEQYF.

The rearrangement links TRBV10-3 to TRBJ2-7; D is unresolved. The V end lost 4 bases, the J end lost 4 bases, and 14 bases lay between the germline ends. Germline V lookup: CDR1 ENHRY, CDR2 SYGVKD. The CDR3 consists of 14 residues. This chain's CDR3 is CAISAGADGYEQYF. CDR3 DNA sequence: TGTGCCATCAGTGCAGGAGCAGACGGGTACGAGCAGTACTTC.

This clonotype was seen repeatedly, ten times or more. The chain recombines TRBV7-2 with TRBJ1-5; possible D gene TRBD1, 5 bases. The CDR3 length is 15 residues. The V end was cut by 0 bases, the J end by 7 bases, with 13 bases between. Per the germline V gene, CDR1 is SGHTA and CDR2 is FQGNSA. The CDR3 loop reads CASSLAGTDSQPQHF. CDR3 coding DNA: TGTGCCAGCAGCTTAGCCGGGACGGACTCGCAGCCCCAGCATTTT. The full variable domain, its missing parts supplied by reference TRBV7-2 and TRBJ1-5, is GAGVSQSPSNKVTEKGKDVELRCDPISGHTALYWYRQSLGQGLEFLIYFQGNSAPDKSGLPSDRFSAERTGGSVSTLTIQRTQQEDSAVYLCASSLAGTDSQPQHFGDGTRLSIL.